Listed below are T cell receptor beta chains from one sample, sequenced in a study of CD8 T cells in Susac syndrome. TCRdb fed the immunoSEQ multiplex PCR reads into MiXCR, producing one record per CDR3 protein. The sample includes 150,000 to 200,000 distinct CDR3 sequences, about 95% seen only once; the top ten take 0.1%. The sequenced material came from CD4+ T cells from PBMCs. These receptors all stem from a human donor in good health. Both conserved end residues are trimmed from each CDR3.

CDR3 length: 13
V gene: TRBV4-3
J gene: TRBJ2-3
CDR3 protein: ASSRLRTSTDTQY

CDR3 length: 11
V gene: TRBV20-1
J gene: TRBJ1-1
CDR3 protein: SASPGGYTEAF

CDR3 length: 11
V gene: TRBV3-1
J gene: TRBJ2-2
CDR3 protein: ASSQPGTGELF

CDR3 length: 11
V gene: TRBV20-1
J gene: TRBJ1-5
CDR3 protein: SATDRGLEPQH

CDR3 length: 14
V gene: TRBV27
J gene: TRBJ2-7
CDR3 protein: ASSFAPGLAIYEQY

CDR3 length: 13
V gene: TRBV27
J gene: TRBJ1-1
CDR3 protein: ASSFVPSGSTEAF

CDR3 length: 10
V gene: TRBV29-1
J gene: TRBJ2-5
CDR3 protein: SVAGQQETQY

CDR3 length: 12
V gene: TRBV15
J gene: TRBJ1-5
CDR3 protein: ATSSEAGTMPQH

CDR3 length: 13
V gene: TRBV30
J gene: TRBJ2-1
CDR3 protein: AWEAGQGLYNEQF

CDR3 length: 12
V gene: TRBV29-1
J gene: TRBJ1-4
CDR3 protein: SVGDRVSNEKLF

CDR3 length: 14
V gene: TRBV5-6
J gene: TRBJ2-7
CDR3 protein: ASRPWRGAAYYEQY

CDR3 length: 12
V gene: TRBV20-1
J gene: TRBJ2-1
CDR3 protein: SARPSGTANEQF

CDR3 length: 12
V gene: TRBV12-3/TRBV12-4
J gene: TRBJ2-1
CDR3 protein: ASRGTSKLHEQF

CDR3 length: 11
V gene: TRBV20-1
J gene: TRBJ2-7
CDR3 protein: SAILAGQYEQY

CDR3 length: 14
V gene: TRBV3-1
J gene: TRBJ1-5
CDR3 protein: ASSQDSGYSNQPQH

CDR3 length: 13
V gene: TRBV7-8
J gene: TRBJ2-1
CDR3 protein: ASSLVLAVYNEQF

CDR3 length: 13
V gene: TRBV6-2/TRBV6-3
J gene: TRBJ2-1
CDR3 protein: ASSARSGHYNEQF

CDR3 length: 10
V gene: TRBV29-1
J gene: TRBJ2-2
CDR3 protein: SVAGNTGELF

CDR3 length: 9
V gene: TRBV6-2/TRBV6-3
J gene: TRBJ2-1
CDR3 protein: ASSYPTVPF

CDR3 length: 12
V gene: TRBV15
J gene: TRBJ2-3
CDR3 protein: ATSDGRAPDTQY

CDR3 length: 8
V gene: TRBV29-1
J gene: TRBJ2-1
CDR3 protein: SVETHEQF

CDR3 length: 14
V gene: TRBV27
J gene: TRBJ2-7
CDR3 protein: ASSSPGGGRFHEQY

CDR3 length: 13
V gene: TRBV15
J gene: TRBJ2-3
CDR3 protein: ATSLSGMGTDTQY

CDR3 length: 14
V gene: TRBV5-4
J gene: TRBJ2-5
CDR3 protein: ASSLDPGHTKGTQY

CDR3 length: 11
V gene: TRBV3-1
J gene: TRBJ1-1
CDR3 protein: ASSPWSGNEAF